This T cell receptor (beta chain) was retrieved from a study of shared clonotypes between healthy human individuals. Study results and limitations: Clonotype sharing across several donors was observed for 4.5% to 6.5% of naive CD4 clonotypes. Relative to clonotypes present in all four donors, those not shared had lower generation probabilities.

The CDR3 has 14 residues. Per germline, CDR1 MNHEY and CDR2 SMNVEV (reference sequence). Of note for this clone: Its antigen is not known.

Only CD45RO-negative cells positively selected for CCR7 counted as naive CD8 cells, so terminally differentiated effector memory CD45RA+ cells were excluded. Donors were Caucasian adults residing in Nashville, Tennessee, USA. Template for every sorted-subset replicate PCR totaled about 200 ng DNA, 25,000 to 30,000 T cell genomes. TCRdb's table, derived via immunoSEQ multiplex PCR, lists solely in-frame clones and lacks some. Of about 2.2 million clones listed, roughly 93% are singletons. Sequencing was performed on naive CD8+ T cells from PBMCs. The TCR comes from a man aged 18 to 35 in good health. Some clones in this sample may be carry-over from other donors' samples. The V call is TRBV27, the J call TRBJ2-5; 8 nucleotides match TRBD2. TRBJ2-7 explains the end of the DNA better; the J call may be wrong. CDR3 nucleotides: TGTGCCAGCAGTCGAGGACTAGCCGGCCACGAGCAGTACTTC. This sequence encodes CASSRGLAGHEQYF.